The sequence of this T cell receptor beta chain was determined in a study of blood T cell repertoires in COVID-19. Overall study context: The analysed material was cDNA or gDNA that came from T cells, B-cell-depleted T cells, or PBMCs.

The CDR3 has 12 residues. V dropped 6 bases and J dropped 3; count of bases not matched to a gene: 0. Germline CDR1 and CDR2: SQVTM and ANQGSEA. Seattle researchers signed up patients amid active infection and tracked them longitudinally. Profiling relied on immunoSEQ multiplex PCR, and the TCRdb table lists in-frame clones only, not all of them. The data contain fewer than 55,000 clones, approximately 80% of them singletons. V gene TRBV29-1 combines with J gene TRBJ2-4; 9 positions match TRBD2. This TCR came from a woman at least 80 years old with COVID-19, enrolled during active disease. The sequenced material came from peripheral blood. The CDR3 DNA sequence: TGCAGCGTACTAGCGGGCAAAAACATTCAGTACTTC. It specifies CSVLAGKNIQYF. The complete variable domain, with remaining parts taken from reference TRBV29-1 and TRBJ2-4, reads SAVISQKPSRDICQRGTSLTIQCQVDSQVTMMFWYRQQPGQSLTLIATANQGSEATYESGFVIDKFPISRPNLTFSTLTVSNMSPEDSSIYLCSVLAGKNIQYFGAGTRLSVL.